This T cell receptor beta chain was sequenced in a study of blood T cell repertoires in COVID-19. As processed by the authors: Counts of nucleated cells, estimated from reference gene primer amplification, were obtained. Data came from immunoSEQ multiplex PCR; TCRdb stores just in-frame clones and leaves some out. The V and J calls and the clone size are those of that table, but D and trimming were determined from the DNA. In the table there are fewer than 350,000 clones, nearly 90% of which are singletons. This CDR3 is 15 amino acids long. V was shortened by 2 bases and J by 4 bases, with 12 bases between the two germline ends. CDR1 and CDR2 (germline): SGDLS, YYNGEE.

This clonotype was obtained from a woman aged 18 to 35 with acute COVID-19. The chain carries TRBV9 and TRBJ2-2; D may be TRBD2 (6 bases). The sample taken for sequencing was PBMCs or T cells enriched from blood (not recorded which). DNA of the CDR3: TGTGCCAGCAGCGTGGCACTAGCAACCACCGGGGAGCTGTTTTTT. Its protein is CASSVALATTGELFF. Complete variable domain (other parts from reference TRBV9 and TRBJ2-2): DSGVTQTPKHLITATGQRVTLRCSPRSGDLSVYWYQQSLDQGLQFLIQYYNGEERAKGNILERFSAQQFPDLHSELNLSSLELGDSALYFCASSVALATTGELFFGEGSRLTVL.